This T cell receptor (beta chain) is drawn from a study of blood T cell repertoires in COVID-19. Overall study context: T cells, B-cell-depleted T cells, or PBMCs provided the cDNA or gDNA that served as material.

Study processing details: Amplification of reference gene primers provided the estimated nucleated cell counts. Generated by immunoSEQ multiplex PCR, the TCRdb table keeps only in-frame clones and is missing some. V and J calls and clone size are those listed in that table; D and trimming were worked out from the DNA. The repertoire holds about 59,000 clones, with roughly nine tenths as singletons. This clonotype originated in an older man in a cohort sampled during active COVID-19. The source material was peripheral blood.

DNA of the CDR3: TGTGCCACCAGTGACTCATACTACAGGGGGATCCAAGAGACCCAGTACTTC. Protein: CATSDSYYRGIQETQYF. The chain recombines TRBV24-1 with TRBJ2-5; TRBD1 matches at 8 bases. This CDR3 is 17 amino acids long. CDR1 is KGHDR and CDR2 is SFDVKD in the germline V gene. Losses at the gene ends were 4 bases for V and 1 base for J; bases not matched to a gene: 10.